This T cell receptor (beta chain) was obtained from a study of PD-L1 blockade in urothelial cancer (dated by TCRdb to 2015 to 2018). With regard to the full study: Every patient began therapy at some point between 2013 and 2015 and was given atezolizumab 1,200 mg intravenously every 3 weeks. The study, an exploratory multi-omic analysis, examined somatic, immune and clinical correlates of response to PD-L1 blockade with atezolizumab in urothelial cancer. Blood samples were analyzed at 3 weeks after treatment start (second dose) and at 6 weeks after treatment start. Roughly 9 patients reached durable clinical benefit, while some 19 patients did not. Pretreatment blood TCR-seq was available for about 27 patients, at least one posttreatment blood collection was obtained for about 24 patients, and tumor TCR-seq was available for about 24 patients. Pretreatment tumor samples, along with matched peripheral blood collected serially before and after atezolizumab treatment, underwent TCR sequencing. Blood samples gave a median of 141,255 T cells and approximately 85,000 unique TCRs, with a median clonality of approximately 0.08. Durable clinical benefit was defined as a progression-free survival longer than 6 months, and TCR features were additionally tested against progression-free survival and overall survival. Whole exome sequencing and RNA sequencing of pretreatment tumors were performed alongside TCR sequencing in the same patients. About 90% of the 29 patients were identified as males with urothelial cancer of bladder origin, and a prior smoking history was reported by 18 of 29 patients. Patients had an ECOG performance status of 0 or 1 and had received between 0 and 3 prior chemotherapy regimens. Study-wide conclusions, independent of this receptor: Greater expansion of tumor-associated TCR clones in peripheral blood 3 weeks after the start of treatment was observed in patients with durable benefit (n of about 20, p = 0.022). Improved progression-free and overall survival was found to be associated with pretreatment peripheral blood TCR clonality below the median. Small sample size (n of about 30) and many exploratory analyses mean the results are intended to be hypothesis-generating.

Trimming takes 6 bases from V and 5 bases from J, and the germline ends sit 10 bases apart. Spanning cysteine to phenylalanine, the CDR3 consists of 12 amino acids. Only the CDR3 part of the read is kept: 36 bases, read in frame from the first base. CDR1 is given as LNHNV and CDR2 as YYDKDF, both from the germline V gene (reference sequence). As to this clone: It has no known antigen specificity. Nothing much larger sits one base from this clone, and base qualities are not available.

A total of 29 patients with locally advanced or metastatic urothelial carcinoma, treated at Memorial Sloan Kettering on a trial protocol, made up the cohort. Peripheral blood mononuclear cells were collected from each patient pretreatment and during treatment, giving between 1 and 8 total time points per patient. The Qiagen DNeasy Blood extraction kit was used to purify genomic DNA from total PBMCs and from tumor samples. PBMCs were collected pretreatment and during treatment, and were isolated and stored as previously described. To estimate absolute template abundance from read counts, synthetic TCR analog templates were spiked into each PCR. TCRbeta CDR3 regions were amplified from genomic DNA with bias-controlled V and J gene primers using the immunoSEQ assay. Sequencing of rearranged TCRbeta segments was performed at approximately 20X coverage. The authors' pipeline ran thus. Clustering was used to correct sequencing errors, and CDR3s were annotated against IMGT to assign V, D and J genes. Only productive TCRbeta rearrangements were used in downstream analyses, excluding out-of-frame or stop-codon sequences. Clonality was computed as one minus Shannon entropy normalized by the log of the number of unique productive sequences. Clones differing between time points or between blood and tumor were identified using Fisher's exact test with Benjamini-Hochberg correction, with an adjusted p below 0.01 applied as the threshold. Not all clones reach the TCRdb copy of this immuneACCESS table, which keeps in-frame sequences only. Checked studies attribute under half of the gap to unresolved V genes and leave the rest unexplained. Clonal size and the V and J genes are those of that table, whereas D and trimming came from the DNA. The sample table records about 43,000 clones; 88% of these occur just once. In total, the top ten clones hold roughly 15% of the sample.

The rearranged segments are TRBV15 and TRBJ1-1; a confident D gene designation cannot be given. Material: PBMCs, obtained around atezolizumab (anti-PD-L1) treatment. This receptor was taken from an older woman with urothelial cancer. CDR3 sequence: CATSLGVTEAFF. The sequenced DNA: TGTGCCACCAGTTTGGGAGTTACTGAAGCTTTCTTT.